The 12 T cell receptor beta chains presented below share a single source sample, sequenced in a study of CD8 T cells in Susac syndrome (dated by TCRdb to the late 2010s). Libraries were prepared through the immunoSEQ multiplex PCR assay. RNA was extracted with the RNeasy kit and roughly 0.45 to 1 ug was reverse transcribed using random hexamers. In TCRdb, the public reads were trimmed at Q25 with fastp and aligned with MiXCR, with productive beta chains retained. Every CDR3 protein is listed once, alongside the most common genes and DNA of its rows. The sample table holds about 190,000 distinct CDR3 sequences, of which around 93% were seen once. Around 0.16% of the sample is taken by the ten largest. Input material: CD8+ T cells from PBMCs. Receptors originate from a human donor with Susac syndrome.

The rearrangement links TRBV5-6 to TRBJ2-7; 7 bases align to TRBD2. Per germline, CDR1 SGHDT and CDR2 YYEEEE. Unmatched junction bases numbered 5, after V lost 5 bases and J lost 0 bases. The CDR3 consists of 14 residues. Written as DNA, the CDR3 is TGTGCCAGCAGTCAAAGCGGGAACTCCTACGAGCAGTACTTC. It is translated as CASSQSGNSYEQYF. Combining the CDR3 with reference TRBV5-6 and TRBJ2-7 gives the whole variable domain DAGVTQSPTHLIKTRGQQVTLRCSPKSGHDTVSWYQQALGQGPQFIFQYYEEEERQRGNFPDRFSGHQFPNYSSELNVNALLLGDSALYLCASSQSGNSYEQYFGPGTRLTVT.

The V gene is TRBV5-6, the J gene TRBJ1-1; D is unresolved. Trimming stripped 2 bases from V and 1 base from J, with 9 bases between. There are 14 residues in the CDR3. The germline V gene has CDR1 SGHDT and CDR2 YYEEEE. The CDR3 nucleotides are TGTGCCAGCAGCTTAGGTGCGGGGAACACTGAAGCTTTCTTT. It is translated as CASSLGAGNTEAFF.

A single count supports this clonotype. The chain uses TRBV15 and TRBJ2-7, with TRBD2 matching 9 bases. CDR1 and CDR2 from the germline V gene are LNHNV and YYDKDF (reference sequence). The J segment lost 7 bases and the V segment lost 3 bases, leaving 7 bases of the junction unmatched. The CDR3 covers 14 residues. CDR3 nucleotides: TGTGCCACCAGCAGGGAGCGGGAGGTCCGGGAGCAGTACTTC. Protein sequence: CATSREREVREQYF.

The chain has TRBV5-6 and TRBJ1-2; TRBD1 aligns across 7 bases. From germline, CDR1 is SGHDT and CDR2 YYEEEE. The CDR3 contains 14 residues. After removal of 1 base from V and 6 bases from J, the junction contained 6 bases not matched to a gene. This chain's CDR3 is CASSLTGVADGYTF. The CDR3 region has the DNA TGTGCCAGCAGCTTGACAGGGGTAGCGGATGGCTACACCTTC.

This clonotype was seen a handful of times. The rearrangement links TRBV30 to TRBJ1-1; 8 bases match TRBD1. Germline V gene data show CDR1 as GTSNPN and CDR2 as SVGIG (reference sequence). The CDR3 loop spans 12 amino acids. V was pared by 5 bases and J by 2 bases, with 1 base of the junction left unmatched. The CDR3 DNA sequence: TGTGCCTGGGGACAGGGTAACACTGAAGCTTTCTTT. Translation gives CAWGQGNTEAFF.

The chain has TRBV29-1 and TRBJ2-7; D is perhaps TRBD2 (5 bases). Deletions cut 6 bases from V and 4 bases from J, with 16 bases between. The CDR3 contains 13 residues. Germline V lookup: CDR1 SQVTM, CDR2 ANQGSEA. The CDR3 loop is CSVSRRMDYEQYF. The CDR3, as DNA: TGCAGCGTCAGCCGGAGGATGGATTACGAGCAGTACTTC.

The chain links TRBV23-1 to TRBJ2-5; the match to TRBD2 covers 9 bases. TRBV23-1 is an open reading frame whose function is uncertain. V was pared by 6 bases and J by 14 bases, with 22 bases of the junction left unmatched. This CDR3 is built from 16 residues. CDR3: CASRKIAGALKRDPYF. In DNA form, the CDR3 reads TGCGCCAGCAGGAAGATAGCGGGAGCTTTGAAGAGAGACCCATACTTC.

The CDR3 region has the DNA TGCAGTGCTTGGGGCGAACCTTCTAGTACGCAGTATTTT. Protein product: CSAWGEPSSTQYF. The rearrangement links TRBV20-1 to TRBJ2-3; the D gene is possibly TRBD1 (5 bases). V dropped 5 bases and J dropped 8 bases, with 17 bases sitting between them. Germline lookup yields CDR1 DFQATT and CDR2 SNEGSKA (reference sequence). There are 13 residues in the CDR3.

The chain is built from TRBV5-4 and TRBJ2-3, with 9 positions matching TRBD2. With 0 bases clipped from V and 5 bases from J, the junction kept 10 bases outside the gene matches. CDR3 length: 17 residues. Germline V lookup: CDR1 SGHNT, CDR2 YYREEE (reference sequence). CDR3 sequence: CASSLETSGTLKDTQYF. DNA for the CDR3: TGTGCCAGCAGCTTGGAGACTAGCGGAACATTAAAAGATACGCAGTATTTT.

The chain uses TRBV4-2 and TRBJ1-5, with 10 bases aligning to TRBD1. Trimming removed 0 bases from V and 5 bases from J; junction bases left unmatched: 7. Looked up from germline, CDR1 is LGHNA and CDR2 is YNFKEQ. This CDR3 has 17 residues. The CDR3 protein is CASSQDDDRGPDQPQHF. As DNA, the CDR3 is TGTGCCAGCAGCCAAGATGACGACAGGGGGCCTGATCAGCCCCAGCATTTT.

J is TRBJ2-7 and V is TRBV4-1; 9 nucleotides line up with TRBD1. Per germline, CDR1 MGHRA and CDR2 YSYEKL. V dropped 4 bases and J dropped 4; count of bases not matched to a gene: 8. The CDR3 covers 15 residues. The DNA for the CDR3 is TGCGCCAGCAGCCTAACGGGACAGGGTGTTTACGAGCAGTACTTC. The encoded protein is CASSLTGQGVYEQYF.

J is TRBJ1-1 and V is TRBV19, with 8 bases matching TRBD1. This CDR3 contains 14 residues. The ends lost 8 bases at V and 6 bases at J; junction bases unmatched: 11. CDR1 is LNHDA, CDR2 SQIVND, per germline (reference sequence). The CDR3 DNA reads as TGTGCCAGTGCACAAAGGACAGGGCGACCTGAAGCTTTCTTT. It yields the protein CASAQRTGRPEAFF.